The clone carrying this TCR beta chain was observed at least ten times. What it recognizes is unknown. These data originate in a study of human T cells and chemical hapten exposure. Study as a whole: Sensitization used 2% DPC on roughly 2 cm by roughly 2 cm upper inner arm skin. Points from the study as a whole: While controls formed fewer of them, expanded TCRs formed significantly more large CDR3 similarity clusters.

The library tagged individual cDNA molecules with unique molecular identifiers. TCRdb fed the RACE reads into MiXCR, producing one record per CDR3 protein. The data contain about 61,000 distinct CDR3 sequences, about 6.7% of them singletons. Trimming removed 3 bases at V and 9 bases at J, with 12 bases between. This CDR3 comprises 12 residues. Per germline, CDR1 DFQATT and CDR2 SNEGSKA (reference sequence). The sample's time point: pre-sensitization, week 0. Treatment described: therapeutic diphenylcyclopropenone sensitization with weekly scalp DPC. Sequenced material: whole blood, taken in connection with sensitization to the hapten diphenylcyclopropenone (DPC). The source is a woman under 40 with alopecia areata. Some clones in this sample may be carry-over from other donors' samples. The genes are TRBV20-1 and TRBJ2-1, with a tentative D call TRBD1 (5 bases). CDR3 protein: CSASSRVGEQFF. CDR3 bases: TGCAGTGCTAGCTCCAGGGTCGGTGAGCAGTTCTTC.